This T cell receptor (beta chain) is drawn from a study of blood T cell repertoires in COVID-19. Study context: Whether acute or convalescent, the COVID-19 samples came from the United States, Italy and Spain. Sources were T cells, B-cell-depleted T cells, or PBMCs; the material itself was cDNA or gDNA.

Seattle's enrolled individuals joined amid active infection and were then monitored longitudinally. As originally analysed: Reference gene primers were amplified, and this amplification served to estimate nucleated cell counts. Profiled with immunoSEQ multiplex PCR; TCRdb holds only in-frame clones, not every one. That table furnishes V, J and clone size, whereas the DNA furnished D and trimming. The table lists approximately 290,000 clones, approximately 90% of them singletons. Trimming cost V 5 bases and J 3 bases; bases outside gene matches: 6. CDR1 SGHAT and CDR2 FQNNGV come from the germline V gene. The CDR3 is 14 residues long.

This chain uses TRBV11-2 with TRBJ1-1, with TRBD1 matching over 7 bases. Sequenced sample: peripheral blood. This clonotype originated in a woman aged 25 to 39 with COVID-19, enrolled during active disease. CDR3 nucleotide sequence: TGTGCCAGCAGCCCGGTGAGGGGGCACACTGAAGCTTTCTTT. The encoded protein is CASSPVRGHTEAFF.